Presented here are 2 T cell receptor beta chains from one specimen sequenced in a study of cytomegalovirus exposure and HLA in healthy donors. The study ran its PCR with 60 Vbeta and 13 Jbeta primers. Only in-frame clones appear in the TCRdb table, and some are missing; sequencing was by immunoSEQ multiplex PCR. The table includes hundreds of thousands of clones, around 80% detected once. Sequencing was done on a sample of PBMCs. Source of these receptors: a man aged 35 to 55 in good health and CMV-seropositive.

This chain joins TRBV6-5 and TRBJ2-1; a weak D match, TRBD2 (6 bases). The CDR3 totals 11 residues. CDR1 is MNHEY, CDR2 SVGAGI, per germline. V was shortened by 11 bases and J by 7 bases, with 12 bases between the two germline ends. CDR3 residues: CAVAGRNEQFF. The CDR3 DNA follows: TGTGCCGTCGCGGGACGAAATGAGCAGTTCTTC.

This chain connects TRBV4-1 to TRBJ2-1; TRBD1 aligns across 7 bases. V was pared by 2 bases and J by 9 bases, with 7 bases of the junction left unmatched. The germline V gene has CDR1 MGHRA and CDR2 YSYEKL. The CDR3 covers 14 residues. CDR3 sequence (DNA): TGCGCCAGCAGCCAAACGACAGGGTTGGGTGAGCAGTTCTTC. Translating gives CASSQTTGLGEQFF.